This passage covers 3 T cell receptor beta chains from one sample sequenced in a study of CD8 T cells in ankylosing spondylitis. TCRdb re-analysed the 5' RACE reads in MiXCR, keeping a single row per CDR3 protein. The sample carries 220,000 or so distinct CDR3 sequences, about 10% recorded once. Material for sequencing was blood, either unsorted or a sorted T cell fraction (not recorded which). These receptor sequences come from a male donor with ankylosing spondylitis or in good health (not recorded which).

Details on this clonotype: A much larger clone differs from this one at a single base, so this may be a read error. The chain has TRBV28 and TRBJ2-1, with unresolved D. The CDR3 length is 13 residues. The germline CDR1 and CDR2 sequences are MDHEN and SYDVKM. The CDR3 spells CACRSDSYNEQFF. The CDR3 DNA reads TGTGCCTGCAGATCTGACTCCTACAATGAGCAGTTCTTC.

The chain has TRBV5-5 and TRBJ1-2, with 8 bases fitting TRBD1. The CDR3 covers 13 residues. The germline V gene has CDR1 SGHKS and CDR2 YYEKEE (reference sequence). The ends lost 0 bases at V and 12 bases at J; junction bases unmatched: 7. This CDR3 reads CASSLDSDRANTF. The DNA of the CDR3 is TGTGCCAGCAGCTTGGATTCGGACAGGGCGAACACCTTC.

In this sample, this clonotype turned up many times. CDR3 DNA: TGCGCCAGCAGCGGCGAGAGGGACAGGGAAGCAACTAATGAAAAACTGTTTTTT. It encodes CASSGERDREATNEKLFF. The J gene is TRBJ1-4, the V gene TRBV5-1; 9 bases fit TRBD1. The trim removed 4 bases at V and 0 bases at J, leaving 10 bases unmatched. Per the germline V gene, CDR1 is SGHRS and CDR2 is YFSETQ. The length of the CDR3 is 18 residues.